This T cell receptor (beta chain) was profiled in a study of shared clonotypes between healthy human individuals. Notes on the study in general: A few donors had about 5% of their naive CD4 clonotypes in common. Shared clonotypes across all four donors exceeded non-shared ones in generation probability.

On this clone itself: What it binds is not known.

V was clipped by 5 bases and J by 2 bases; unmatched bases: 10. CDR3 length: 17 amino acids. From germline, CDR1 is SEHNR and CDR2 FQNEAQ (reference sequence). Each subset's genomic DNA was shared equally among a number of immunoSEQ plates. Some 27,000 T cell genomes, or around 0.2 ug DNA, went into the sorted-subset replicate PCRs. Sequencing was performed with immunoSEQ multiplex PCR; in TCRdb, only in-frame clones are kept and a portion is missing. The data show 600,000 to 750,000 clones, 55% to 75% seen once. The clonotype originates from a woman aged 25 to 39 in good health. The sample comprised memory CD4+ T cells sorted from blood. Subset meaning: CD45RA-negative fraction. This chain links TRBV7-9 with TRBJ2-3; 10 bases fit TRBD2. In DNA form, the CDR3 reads TGTGCCAGCAGCAATAGCCTCCTAGCGGGGGACACAGATACGCAGTATTTT. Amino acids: CASSNSLLAGDTDTQYF. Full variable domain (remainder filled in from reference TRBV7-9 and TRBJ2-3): DTGVSQNPRHKITKRGQNVTFRCDPISEHNRLYWYRQTLGQGPEFLTYFQNEAQLEKSRLLSDRFSAERPKGSFSTLEIQRTEQGDSAMYLCASSNSLLAGDTDTQYFGPGTRLTVL.